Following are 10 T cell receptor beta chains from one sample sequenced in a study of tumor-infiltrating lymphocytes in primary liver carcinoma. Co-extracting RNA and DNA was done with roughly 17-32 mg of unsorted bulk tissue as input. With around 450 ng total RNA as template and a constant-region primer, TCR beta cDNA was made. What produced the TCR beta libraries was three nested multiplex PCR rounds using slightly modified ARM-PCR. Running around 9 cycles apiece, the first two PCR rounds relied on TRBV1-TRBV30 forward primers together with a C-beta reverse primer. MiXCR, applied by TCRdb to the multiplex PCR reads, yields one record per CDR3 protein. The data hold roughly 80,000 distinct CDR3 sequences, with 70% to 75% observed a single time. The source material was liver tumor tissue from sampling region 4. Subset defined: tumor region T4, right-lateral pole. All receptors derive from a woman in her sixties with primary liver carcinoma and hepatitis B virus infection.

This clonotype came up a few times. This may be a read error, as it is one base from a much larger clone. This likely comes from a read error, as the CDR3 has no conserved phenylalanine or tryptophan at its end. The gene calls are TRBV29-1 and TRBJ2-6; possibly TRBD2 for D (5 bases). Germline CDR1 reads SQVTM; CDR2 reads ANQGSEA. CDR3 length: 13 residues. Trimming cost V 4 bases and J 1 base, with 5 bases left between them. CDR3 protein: CSVGTSGANVLTS. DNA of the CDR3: TGCAGCGTTGGGACTTCTGGGGCCAACGTCCTGACTTCC.

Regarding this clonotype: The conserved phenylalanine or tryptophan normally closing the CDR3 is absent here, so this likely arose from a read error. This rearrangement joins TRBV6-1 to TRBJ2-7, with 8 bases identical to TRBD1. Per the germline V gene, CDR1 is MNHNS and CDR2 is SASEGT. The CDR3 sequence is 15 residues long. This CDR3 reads CTSTFGQGAGYEQYI. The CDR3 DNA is TGTACCAGCACCTTCGGACAGGGCGCCGGCTATGAGCAGTACATC.

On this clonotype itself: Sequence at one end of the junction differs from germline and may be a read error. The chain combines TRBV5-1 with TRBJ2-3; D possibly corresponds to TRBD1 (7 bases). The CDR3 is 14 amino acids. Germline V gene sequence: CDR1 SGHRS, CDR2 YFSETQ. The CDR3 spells CTSSSSRGEDTQYF. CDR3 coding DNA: TGCACCAGCAGCTCGAGCAGGGGGGAGGATACGCAGTATTTT.

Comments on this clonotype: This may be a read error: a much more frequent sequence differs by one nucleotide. The CDR3 reads CASSLESAGVYDQYF. The CDR3 DNA reads TGCGCCAGCAGCTTGGAATCGGCGGGAGTTTACGATCAGTACTTC. V and J are TRBV5-1 and TRBJ2-7; 7 bases align to TRBD2. Germline CDR1 reads SGHRS; CDR2 reads YFSETQ. The CDR3 runs to 15 residues.

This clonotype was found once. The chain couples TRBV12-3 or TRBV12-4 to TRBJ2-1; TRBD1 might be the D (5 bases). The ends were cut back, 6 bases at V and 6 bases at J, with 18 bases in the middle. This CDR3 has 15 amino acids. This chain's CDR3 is CASRPRGAVFNEQFF. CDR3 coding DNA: TGTGCCAGCAGGCCTAGGGGCGCGGTGTTCAATGAGCAGTTCTTC.

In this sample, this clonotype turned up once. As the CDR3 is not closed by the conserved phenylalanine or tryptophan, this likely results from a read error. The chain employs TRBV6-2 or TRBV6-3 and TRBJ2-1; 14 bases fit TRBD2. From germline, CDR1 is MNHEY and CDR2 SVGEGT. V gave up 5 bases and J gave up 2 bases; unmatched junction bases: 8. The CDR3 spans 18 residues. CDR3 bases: TGTGCCAGCAGTCCCGGGACTAGCGGGAGAGTAACCTACAATGAGCAGTTCTTG. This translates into CASSPGTSGRVTYNEQFL.

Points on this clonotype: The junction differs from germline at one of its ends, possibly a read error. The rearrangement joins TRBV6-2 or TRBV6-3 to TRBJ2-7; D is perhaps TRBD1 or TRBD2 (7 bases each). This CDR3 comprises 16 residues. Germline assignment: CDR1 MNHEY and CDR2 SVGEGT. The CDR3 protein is CACSPEGAGADYEQYF. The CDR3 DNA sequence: TGTGCCTGCAGTCCTGAGGGGGCGGGAGCGGACTACGAGCAGTACTTC.

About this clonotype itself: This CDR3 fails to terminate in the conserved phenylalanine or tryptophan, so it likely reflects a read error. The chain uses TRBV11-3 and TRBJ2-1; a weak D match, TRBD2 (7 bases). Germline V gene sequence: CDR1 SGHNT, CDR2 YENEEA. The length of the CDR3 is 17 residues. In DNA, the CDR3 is TGTGCCAGCAGCTCCCGGGGGGCGCGGACCATAGGCAATGGGCAGTTCCTC. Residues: CASSSRGARTIGNGQFL.

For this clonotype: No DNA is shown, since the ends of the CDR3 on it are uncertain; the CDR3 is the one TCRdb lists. CDR3 region: CASSFGGGTYGQHF. The genes are TRBV5-4 and TRBJ2-7; TRBD1 is the table's D call and was not checked against the DNA. From its first to its last residue, the CDR3 has 14 amino acids. The germline CDR1 and CDR2 sequences are SGHNT and YYREEE (reference sequence).

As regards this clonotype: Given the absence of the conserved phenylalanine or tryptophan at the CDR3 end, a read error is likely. This CDR3 reads CTSSQDSSPLHS. The CDR3 DNA sequence: TGTACCAGCAGCCAAGATTCTTCACCCCTCCACTCT. The genes are TRBV4-2 and TRBJ1-6, with D uncertain. The germline gives CDR1 LGHNA, CDR2 YNFKEQ. The CDR3 runs to 12 residues.